The 4 T cell receptor beta chains below come from one sample, sequenced in a study of tumor-infiltrating lymphocytes in primary liver carcinoma. A constant-region primer primed TCR beta cDNA synthesis from about 0.45 ug of total RNA. Amplification in three nested multiplex PCR rounds with slightly modified ARM-PCR gave rise to TCR beta libraries. With TRBV1-TRBV30 forward primers and a C-beta reverse primer, the first two PCR rounds were run for 10 cycles each. Each CDR3 protein is one row after TCRdb ran MiXCR on the multiplex PCR reads. The sample holds 150,000 to 200,000 distinct CDR3 sequences, less than 75% seen once. Germline DNA was also extracted, with blood RNA taken from unsorted whole blood. Specimen: peripheral blood. The receptors come from a woman aged 55-70 years with primary liver carcinoma and hepatitis B virus infection.

With respect to this clonotype: At one boundary the junction diverges from the germline segment, which might be a read error. The chain is built from TRBV29-1 and TRBJ2-5, with D unclear. The CDR3 runs 12 residues. CDR1 SQVTM and CDR2 ANQGSEA come from the germline V gene. The CDR3 spells CSVDVGQETQYF. DNA of the CDR3: TGCAGTGTTGATGTGGGGCAAGAGACCCAGTACTTC.

Many counts were recorded for this clonotype. CDR3 DNA: TGTGCCAGCAGCCAAGATACGGGACCCTATGGCTACACCTTC. Translating gives CASSQDTGPYGYTF. The rearrangement links TRBV4-2 to TRBJ1-2; D perhaps matches TRBD1 (5 bases). Germline values: CDR1 LGHNA, CDR2 YNFKEQ. V was trimmed by 0 bases and J by 4 bases, leaving 9 bases between them. The CDR3 runs 14 residues.

Concerning this clonotype itself: With a much larger clone just one base away, this may be a read error. V and J are TRBV6-2 or TRBV6-3 and TRBJ1-6, with D uncertain. CDR1 and CDR2 (germline): MNHEY, SVGEGT. Trimming removed 8 bases from V and 6 bases from J, with 14 bases in between. The CDR3 sequence is 14 residues long. CDR3 protein: CASFDSGCNSPLHF. As DNA, the CDR3 is TGTGCCAGCTTCGACTCAGGTTGTAATTCACCCCTCCACTTT.

Comment on this clonotype: A read error is possible here, since a much larger clone lies one base away. The rearrangement uses TRBV6-1 and TRBJ2-2, with 10 bases fitting TRBD1. The germline CDR1 and CDR2 sequences are MNHNS and SASEGT. This CDR3 contains 15 residues. V lost 8 bases to trimming and J lost 4 bases; unmatched junction nucleotides: 7. CDR3: CASWGDRGGTGELFF. In nucleotides, the CDR3 is TGTGCCAGCTGGGGGGACAGGGGAGGCACCGGGGAGCTGTTTTTT.